The 27 T cell receptor beta chains given below trace back to one sample, sequenced in a study of shared clonotypes between healthy human individuals. TCRdb keeps only in-frame clones here, not all; method: immunoSEQ multiplex PCR. The repertoire holds 500,000 to 700,000 clones, with around 96% as singletons. CD45RO-negative, CCR7-positively selected cells formed the naive CD8 fraction, excluding terminally differentiated effector memory CD45RA+ cells. Sequencing was carried out using naive CD8+ T cells sorted from blood. Receptors were obtained from a woman aged 30 to 39 in good health.

J is TRBJ2-7 and V is TRBV5-1, with TRBD1 matching over 8 bases. V was pared by 0 bases and J by 1 base, with 3 bases of the junction left unmatched. The CDR3 runs to 15 residues. Germline V gene data show CDR1 as SGHRS and CDR2 as YFSETQ. The CDR3 region is CASSLGDRTSYEQYF. CDR3 DNA sequence: TGCGCCAGCAGCTTGGGGGACAGGACATCCTACGAGCAGTACTTC.

The chain combines TRBV28 with TRBJ2-7; D uncertain. V lost 1 base to trimming and J lost 3 bases, with 7 bases between them. Germline CDR1 MDHEN, CDR2 SYDVKM. The CDR3 loop spans 13 amino acids. This chain's CDR3 is CASSLSTFYEQYF. As DNA, the CDR3 is TGTGCCAGCAGTTTATCTACGTTCTACGAGCAGTACTTC.

This chain links TRBV27 with TRBJ2-5; 13 bases map to TRBD2. V shed 6 bases, J shed 4 bases, and the junction held 2 bases outside the gene matches. The germline V gene has CDR1 MNHEY and CDR2 SMNVEV (reference sequence). The CDR3 has 14 residues. DNA for the CDR3: TGTGCCAGCAGACTAGCGGGAGGGCTAGAGACCCAGTACTTC. Its protein is CASRLAGGLETQYF.

This chain links TRBV7-6 with TRBJ1-1; a possible D gene is TRBD1 (5 bases). Germline V gene data show CDR1 as SGHVS and CDR2 as FNYEAQ. The CDR3 loop spans 15 amino acids. V dropped 4 bases and J dropped 3 bases, with 15 bases sitting between them. The CDR3 DNA is TGTGCCAGCAGCTCACCCCGGGGGGTTGACACTGAAGCTTTCTTT. Translated, it gives CASSSPRGVDTEAFF. Complete variable domain (other parts from reference TRBV7-6 and TRBJ1-1): GAGVSQSPRYKVTKRGQDVALRCDPISGHVSLYWYRQALGQGPEFLTYFNYEAQQDKSGLPNDRFSAERPEGSISTLTIQRTEQRDSAMYRCASSSPRGVDTEAFFGQGTRLTVV.

J is TRBJ2-3 and V is TRBV7-9; D tentatively fits TRBD1 or TRBD2 (7 bases each). The CDR3 runs 18 residues. The V gene's germline CDR1 is SEHNR and CDR2 FQNEAQ (reference sequence). Trimming cost V 4 bases and J 2 bases, with 22 bases left between them. This CDR3 is CASSSGGHRGPNTDTQYF. In nucleotides, the CDR3 is TGTGCCAGCAGCTCCGGGGGGCACAGGGGACCTAACACAGATACGCAGTATTTT.

The chain employs TRBV13 and TRBJ2-2; D uncertain. This CDR3 spans 13 amino acids. Germline loops: CDR1 PRHDT, CDR2 FYEKMQ (reference sequence). V lost 1 base, J lost 6 bases, and 6 bases lay in between. In DNA, the CDR3 is TGTGCCAGCAGCTTAGCCCCCGCCGGGGAGCTGTTTTTT. It encodes CASSLAPAGELFF.

In DNA, the CDR3 is TGTGCCATCAGTGAGTCTCACAGGGGGGGTACTGAAGCTTTCTTT. Protein product: CAISESHRGGTEAFF. The V call is TRBV10-3, the J call TRBJ1-1; TRBD1 agrees at 8 bases. CDR1 and CDR2 from the germline V gene are ENHRY and SYGVKD. The CDR3 has 15 residues. J was trimmed by 5 bases and V by 0 bases; bases with no gene match: 5.

This chain's CDR3 is CASSLGLAGGTSTDTQYF. The DNA for the CDR3 is TGTGCCAGCAGCTTAGGGTTAGCGGGAGGAACTAGCACAGATACGCAGTATTTT. The chain carries TRBV7-8 and TRBJ2-3; 10 bases line up with TRBD2. With V trimmed by 1 base and J by 0 bases, 7 bases remained unmatched. Germline-derived CDR1 and CDR2 are SGHVS and FQNEAQ. The length of the CDR3 is 18 residues.

CDR3 bases: TGCGCCAGCAAATGGGACTTCTTCTCCTACGAGCAGTACTTC. Translating it yields CASKWDFFSYEQYF. V is TRBV5-1 and J is TRBJ2-7, with D perhaps matching TRBD2 (6 bases). V was cut by 6 bases and J by 0 bases, with 13 bases left in between. CDR1 and CDR2 from the germline V gene are SGHRS and YFSETQ. CDR3 length equals 14 residues.

The CDR3 spells CAISDLAPLYEQYF. CDR3 coding DNA: TGTGCCATCAGTGATCTTGCCCCCCTATACGAGCAGTACTTC. The chain uses TRBV10-3 and TRBJ2-7; D uncertain. The CDR3 extends over 14 amino acids. CDR1 is ENHRY, CDR2 SYGVKD, per germline. V lost 3 bases and J 4 bases, leaving 13 bases between the germline ends.

V and J are TRBV18 and TRBJ2-2; D is possibly TRBD1 (5 bases). V lost 3 bases and J lost 2, with 13 bases in between. The CDR3 is 16 amino acids. Germline V gives CDR1 KGHSH, CDR2 LQKENI. In DNA form, the CDR3 reads TGTGCCAGCTCACCGGCTGGCAGGGAAAACACCGGGGAGCTGTTTTTT. It codes for CASSPAGRENTGELFF.

J is TRBJ2-2 and V is TRBV13; D gene ambiguous. Trimming shortened V by 3 bases and J by 1 base, and 12 bases separated the two germline ends. Germline V gives CDR1 PRHDT, CDR2 FYEKMQ (reference sequence). The CDR3 has 16 residues. Here the CDR3 DNA reads TGTGCCAGCAGCTTTCAGACGGAGTTGAACACCGGGGAGCTGTTTTTT. Amino acids: CASSFQTELNTGELFF.

V and J are TRBV9 and TRBJ1-1; D is unclear. The CDR3 consists of 15 residues. Germline values: CDR1 SGDLS, CDR2 YYNGEE. The V gene lost 4 bases and the J gene lost 4 bases, with 17 bases spanning the gap. The CDR3 protein is CASSSSPLAGTEAFF. The CDR3 DNA reads TGTGCCAGCAGCTCGAGCCCCCTGGCTGGCACTGAAGCTTTCTTT. Supplemented by reference TRBV9 and TRBJ1-1, the full variable domain reads DSGVTQTPKHLITATGQRVTLRCSPRSGDLSVYWYQQSLDQGLQFLIQYYNGEERAKGNILERFSAQQFPDLHSELNLSSLELGDSALYFCASSSSPLAGTEAFFGQGTRLTVV.

Remarks on this clone: A much larger clone differs from this one at a single base, so this may be a read error. V gene TRBV5-4 combines with J gene TRBJ2-3; D remains ambiguous. In germline, CDR1 is SGHNT, CDR2 YYREEE (reference sequence). Trimming shortened V by 4 bases and J by 2 bases, and 2 bases separated the two germline ends. The CDR3 consists of 11 residues. CDR3: CASSITDTQYF. The CDR3 nucleotides read TGTGCCAGCAGCATCACAGATACGCAGTATTTT.

This clone was recorded only once. The V gene is TRBV6-5, the J gene TRBJ1-4, with 11 bases aligning to TRBD1. The germline gives CDR1 MNHEY, CDR2 SVGAGI. CDR3 length equals 15 residues. Germline trimming cut 5 bases from V and 7 bases from J; bases unmatched to any gene: 6. The CDR3 nucleotides are TGTGCCAGCAGTAGGACAGGGGGCGCGGGTGAAAAACTGTTTTTT. Its translation is CASSRTGGAGEKLFF.

The V gene is TRBV9, the J gene TRBJ2-1, with D hard to call. Trimming pared 4 bases from V and 12 bases from J, leaving 14 bases between. The CDR3 is 12 residues long. CDR1 and CDR2 (germline): SGDLS, YYNGEE. The CDR3: CASSPGLSRQFF. For the CDR3, the DNA is TGTGCCAGCAGCCCCGGTCTATCCCGGCAGTTCTTC.

The genes are TRBV27 and TRBJ2-5; possible D gene TRBD1, 6 bases. Trimming took 6 bases from V and 3 from J, leaving 20 bases between them. This CDR3 region has 16 residues. Per germline, CDR1 MNHEY and CDR2 SMNVEV (reference sequence). The CDR3 DNA is TGTGCCAGCAGATTTCTCAGGGGTGGACCCGAAGAGACCCAGTACTTC. This gives the protein CASRFLRGGPEETQYF.

The rearrangement joins TRBV5-6 to TRBJ2-7; tentatively, D is TRBD2 (5 bases). The length of the CDR3 is 15 residues. Germline values: CDR1 SGHDT, CDR2 YYEEEE. V was clipped by 1 base and J by 6 bases, with 17 bases between them. The CDR3: CASSLYSGLASEQYF. The CDR3 bases are TGTGCCAGCAGCTTGTACTCAGGTCTAGCAAGCGAGCAGTACTTC.

The chain combines TRBV19 with TRBJ2-7; either TRBD1 or TRBD2 may supply D (5 bases each). The V and J ends lost 4 bases and 5 bases respectively, with 21 bases between them. Germline CDR1 LNHDA, CDR2 SQIVND (reference sequence). There are 16 residues in the CDR3. DNA of the CDR3: TGTGCCAGTAGTACTAAGCGAGTTCTGGGGACGAACGAGCAGTACTTC. This encodes CASSTKRVLGTNEQYF.

The chain combines TRBV5-1 with TRBJ2-7; TRBD2 agrees at 11 bases. The CDR3 spans 16 residues. CDR1 and CDR2 from the germline V gene are SGHRS and YFSETQ. Losses at the gene ends were 4 bases for V and 7 bases for J; bases not matched to a gene: 13. The CDR3 nucleotides are TGCGCCAGCAGCGTCATAGCGGGAGGGGGAATGAGGGAGCAGTACTTC. Its translation is CASSVIAGGGMREQYF.

The chain couples TRBV27 to TRBJ1-5; TRBD1 is a possible D gene (5 bases). The V gene's germline CDR1 is MNHEY and CDR2 SMNVEV (reference sequence). V was clipped by 6 bases and J by 2 bases, with 11 bases between them. This CDR3 spans 14 amino acids. The CDR3 region has the DNA TGTGCCAGCAGGGTAGGGGTTGGCAATCAGCCCCAGCATTTT. Its translation: CASRVGVGNQPQHF.

The gene calls are TRBV28 and TRBJ2-3, with TRBD2 matching over 7 bases. This CDR3 region has 17 residues. Germline lookup yields CDR1 MDHEN and CDR2 SYDVKM. V dropped 2 bases and J dropped 0; count of bases not matched to a gene: 8. The CDR3 sequence is CASSLELGGTSTDTQYF. CDR3 DNA: TGTGCCAGCAGTTTAGAGCTCGGGGGGACTAGCACAGATACGCAGTATTTT. The complete variable domain, with remaining parts taken from reference TRBV28 and TRBJ2-3, reads DVKVTQSSRYLVKRTGEKVFLECVQDMDHENMFWYRQDPGLGLRLIYFSYDVKMKEKGDIPEGYSVSREKKERFSLILESASTNQTSMYLCASSLELGGTSTDTQYFGPGTRLTVL.

Remarks on this clone: In the same sample, other DNA sequences code for this CDR3. This chain links TRBV27 with TRBJ2-1, with 13 bases lining up with TRBD2. CDR3 size: 16 residues. The V segment lost 6 bases and the J segment 2 bases; nucleotides outside the gene matches: 4. Germline CDR1 and CDR2: MNHEY and SMNVEV (reference sequence). CDR3 loop: CASSPGTSGTYNEQFF. The CDR3 nucleotides read TGTGCCAGCAGCCCGGGGACTAGCGGGACCTACAATGAGCAGTTCTTC.

The chain uses TRBV18 and TRBJ2-7, with D possibly TRBD2 on 5 matching bases. Germline V CDR1 and CDR2: KGHSH, LQKENI. V was trimmed by 2 bases and J by 1 base, leaving 12 bases between them. The CDR3 is made up of 15 amino acids. CDR3 region: CASSPLTEGSYEQYF. The CDR3 DNA reads TGTGCCAGCTCACCATTAACCGAGGGTTCCTACGAGCAGTACTTC.

The chain carries TRBV11-2 and TRBJ2-7, with no clear D. CDR1 is SGHAT, CDR2 FQNNGV, per germline. This CDR3 region has 13 residues. Deletions cut 3 bases from V and 7 bases from J, with 13 bases between. The CDR3 DNA sequence: TGTGCCAGCAGCTTCCCCCAGTCCGGTGAGCAGTACTTC. This encodes CASSFPQSGEQYF.

The genes are TRBV7-2 and TRBJ1-4; D ambiguous. The CDR3 has 12 amino acids. Germline V gene data show CDR1 as SGHTA and CDR2 as FQGNSA. Trimming cost V 4 bases and J 5 bases, with 5 bases left between them. Written as DNA, the CDR3 is TGTGCCAGCAGCTACGGGAATGAAAAACTGTTTTTT. Protein product: CASSYGNEKLFF.

The chain combines TRBV4-1 with TRBJ1-2; D remains ambiguous. The V and J ends lost 5 bases and 0 bases respectively, with 16 bases between them. This CDR3 contains 16 residues. CDR1 is MGHRA, CDR2 YSYEKL, per germline. CDR3 in DNA: TGCGCCAGCAGCTCTTACCCCCGGGGATCTAACTATGGCTACACCTTC. Its translation is CASSSYPRGSNYGYTF.